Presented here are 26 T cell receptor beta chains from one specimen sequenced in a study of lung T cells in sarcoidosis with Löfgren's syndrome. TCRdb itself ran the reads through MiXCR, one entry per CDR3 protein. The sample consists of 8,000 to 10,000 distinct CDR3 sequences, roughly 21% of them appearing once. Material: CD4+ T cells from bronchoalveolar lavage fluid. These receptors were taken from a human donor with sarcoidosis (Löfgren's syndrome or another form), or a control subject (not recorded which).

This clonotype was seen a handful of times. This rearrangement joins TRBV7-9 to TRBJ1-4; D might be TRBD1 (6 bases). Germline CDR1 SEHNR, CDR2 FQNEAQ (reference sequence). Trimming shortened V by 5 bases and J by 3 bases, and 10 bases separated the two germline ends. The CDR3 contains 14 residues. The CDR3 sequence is CASSIGTPNEKLFF. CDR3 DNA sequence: TGTGCCAGCAGCATCGGGACACCTAATGAAAAACTGTTTTTT.

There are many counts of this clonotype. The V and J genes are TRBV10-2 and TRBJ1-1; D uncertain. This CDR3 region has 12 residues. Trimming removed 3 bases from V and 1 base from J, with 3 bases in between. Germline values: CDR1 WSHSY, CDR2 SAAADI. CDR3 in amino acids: CASSDQNTEAFF. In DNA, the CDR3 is TGCGCCAGCAGTGACCAGAACACTGAAGCTTTCTTT.

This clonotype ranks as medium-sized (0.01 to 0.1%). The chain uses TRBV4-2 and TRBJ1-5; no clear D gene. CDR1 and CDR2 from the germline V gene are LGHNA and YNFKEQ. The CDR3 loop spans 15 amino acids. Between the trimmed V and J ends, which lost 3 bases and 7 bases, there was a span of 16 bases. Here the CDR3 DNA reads TGTGCCAGCAGCCAGGATCTAGGAGAAGGGCAGCCCCAGCATTTT. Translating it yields CASSQDLGEGQPQHF.

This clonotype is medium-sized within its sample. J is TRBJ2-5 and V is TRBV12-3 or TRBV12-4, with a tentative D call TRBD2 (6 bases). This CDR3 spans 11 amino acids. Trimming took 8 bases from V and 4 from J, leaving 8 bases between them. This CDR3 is CASRRGETQYF. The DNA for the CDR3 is TGTGCCAGCCGGCGGGGAGAGACCCAGTACTTC.

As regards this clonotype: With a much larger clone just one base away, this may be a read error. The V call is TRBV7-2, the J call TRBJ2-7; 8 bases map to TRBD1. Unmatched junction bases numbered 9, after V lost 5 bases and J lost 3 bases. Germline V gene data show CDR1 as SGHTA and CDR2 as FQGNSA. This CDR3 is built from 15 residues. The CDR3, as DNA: TGTGCCAGCAGCCAGCGACAGGGGACCAACTACGAGCAGTACTTC. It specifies CASSQRQGTNYEQYF.

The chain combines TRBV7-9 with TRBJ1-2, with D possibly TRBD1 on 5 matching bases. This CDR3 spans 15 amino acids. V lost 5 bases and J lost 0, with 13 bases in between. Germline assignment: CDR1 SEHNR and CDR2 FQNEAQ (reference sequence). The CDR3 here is CASSGGGRSNYGYTF. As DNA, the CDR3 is TGTGCCAGCAGCGGGGGGGGACGTTCTAACTATGGCTACACCTTC.

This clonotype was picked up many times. In DNA form, the CDR3 reads TGCAGCGTAATGGACTCGGACACTGAAGCTTTCTTT. Protein: CSVMDSDTEAFF. The chain carries TRBV29-1 and TRBJ1-1; unclear D gene. Trimming left V 6 bases short and J 3 bases short, with 11 bases between. Germline V gives CDR1 SQVTM, CDR2 ANQGSEA. The CDR3 consists of 12 residues.

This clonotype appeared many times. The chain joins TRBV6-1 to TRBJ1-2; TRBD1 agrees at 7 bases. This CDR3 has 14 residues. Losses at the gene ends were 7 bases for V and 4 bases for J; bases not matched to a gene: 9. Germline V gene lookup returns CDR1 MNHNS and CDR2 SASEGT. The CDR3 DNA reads TGTGCCAGCACCCAATGGACAGGTTCCTATGGCTACACCTTC. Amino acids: CASTQWTGSYGYTF.

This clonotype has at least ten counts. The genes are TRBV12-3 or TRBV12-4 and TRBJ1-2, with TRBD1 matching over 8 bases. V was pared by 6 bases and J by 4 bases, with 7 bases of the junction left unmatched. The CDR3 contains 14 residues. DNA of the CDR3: TGTGCCAGCAGCCAGGGACAGGCTAGCTATGGCTACACCTTC. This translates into CASSQGQASYGYTF.

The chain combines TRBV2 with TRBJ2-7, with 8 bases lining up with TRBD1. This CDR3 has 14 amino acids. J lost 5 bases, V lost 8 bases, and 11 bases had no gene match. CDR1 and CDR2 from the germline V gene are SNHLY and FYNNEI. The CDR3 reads CASGSTGGSDEQYF. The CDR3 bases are TGTGCCAGCGGATCTACAGGGGGTAGCGACGAGCAGTACTTC.

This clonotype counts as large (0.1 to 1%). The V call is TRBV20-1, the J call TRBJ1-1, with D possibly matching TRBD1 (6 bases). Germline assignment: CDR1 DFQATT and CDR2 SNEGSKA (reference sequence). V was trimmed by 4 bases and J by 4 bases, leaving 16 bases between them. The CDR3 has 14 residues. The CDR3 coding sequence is TGCAGTGCTAAGGGAGCAGGGGTTGGCACTGAAGCTTTCTTT. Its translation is CSAKGAGVGTEAFF.

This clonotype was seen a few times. The CDR3 spells CASSPHRGTYEQYF. The CDR3 bases are TGTGCCAGTAGTCCCCACAGGGGAACCTACGAGCAGTACTTC. The chain links TRBV19 to TRBJ2-7, with 7 bases fitting TRBD1. V lost 5 bases to trimming and J lost 2 bases; unmatched junction nucleotides: 6. The CDR3 contains 14 residues. Germline assignment: CDR1 LNHDA and CDR2 SQIVND (reference sequence).

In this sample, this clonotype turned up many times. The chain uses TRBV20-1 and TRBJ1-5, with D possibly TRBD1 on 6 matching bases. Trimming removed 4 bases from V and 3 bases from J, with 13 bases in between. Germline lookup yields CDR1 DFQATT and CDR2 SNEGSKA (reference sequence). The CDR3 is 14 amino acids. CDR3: CSAINRDPNQPQHF. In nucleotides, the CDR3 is TGCAGTGCTATTAACAGGGACCCCAATCAGCCCCAGCATTTT.

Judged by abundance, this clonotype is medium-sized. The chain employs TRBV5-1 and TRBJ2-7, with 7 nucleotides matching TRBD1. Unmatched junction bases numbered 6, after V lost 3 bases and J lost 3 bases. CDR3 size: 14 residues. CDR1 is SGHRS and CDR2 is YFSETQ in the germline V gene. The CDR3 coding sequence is TGCGCCAGCAGCTACCTACGACAGGGCTACGAGCAGTACTTC. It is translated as CASSYLRQGYEQYF.

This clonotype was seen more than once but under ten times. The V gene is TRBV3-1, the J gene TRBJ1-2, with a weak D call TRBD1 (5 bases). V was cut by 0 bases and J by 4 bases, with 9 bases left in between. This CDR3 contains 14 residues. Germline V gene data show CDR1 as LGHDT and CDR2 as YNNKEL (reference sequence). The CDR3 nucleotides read TGTGCCAGCAGCCAAGATGGGGGTGGCTATGGCTACACCTTC. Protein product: CASSQDGGGYGYTF.

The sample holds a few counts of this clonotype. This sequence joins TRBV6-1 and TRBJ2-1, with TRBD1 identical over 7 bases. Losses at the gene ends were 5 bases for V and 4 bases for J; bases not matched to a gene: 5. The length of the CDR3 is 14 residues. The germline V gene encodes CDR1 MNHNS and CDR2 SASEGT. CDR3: CASSPGTAYNEQFF. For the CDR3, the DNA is TGTGCCAGCAGTCCCGGGACAGCATACAATGAGCAGTTCTTC.

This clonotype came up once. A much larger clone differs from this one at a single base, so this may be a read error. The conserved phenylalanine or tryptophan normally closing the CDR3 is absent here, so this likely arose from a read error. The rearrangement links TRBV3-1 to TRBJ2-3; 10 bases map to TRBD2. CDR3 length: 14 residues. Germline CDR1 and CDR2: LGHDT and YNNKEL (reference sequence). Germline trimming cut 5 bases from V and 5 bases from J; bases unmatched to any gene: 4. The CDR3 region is CASSTSGAGDTQYS. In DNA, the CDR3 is TGTGCCAGCAGCACTAGCGGGGCCGGAGATACGCAGTATTCT.

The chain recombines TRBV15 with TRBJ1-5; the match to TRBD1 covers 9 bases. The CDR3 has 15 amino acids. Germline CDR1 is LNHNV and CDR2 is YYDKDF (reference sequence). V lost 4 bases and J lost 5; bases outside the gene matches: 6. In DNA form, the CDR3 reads TGTGCCACCAGCATAGATACAGGGGGCTATCAGCCCCAGCATTTT. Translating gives CATSIDTGGYQPQHF.

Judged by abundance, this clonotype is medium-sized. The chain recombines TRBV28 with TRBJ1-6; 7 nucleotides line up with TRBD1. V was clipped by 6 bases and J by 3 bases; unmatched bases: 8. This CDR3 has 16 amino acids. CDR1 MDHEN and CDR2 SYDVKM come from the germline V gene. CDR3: CASRTDRVVYNSPLHF. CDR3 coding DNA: TGTGCCAGCAGAACCGACAGGGTAGTCTATAATTCACCCCTCCACTTT. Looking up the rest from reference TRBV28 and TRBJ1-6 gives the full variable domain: DVKVTQSSRYLVKRTGEKVFLECVQDMDHENMFWYRQDPGLGLRLIYFSYDVKMKEKGDIPEGYSVSREKKERFSLILESASTNQTSMYLCASRTDRVVYNSPLHFGNGTRLTVT.

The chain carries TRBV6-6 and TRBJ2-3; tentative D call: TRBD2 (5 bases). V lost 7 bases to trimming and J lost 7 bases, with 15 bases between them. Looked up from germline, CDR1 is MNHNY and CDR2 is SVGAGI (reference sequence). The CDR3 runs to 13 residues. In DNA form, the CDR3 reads TGTGCCAGCAAGGGAGCGACAATCCATACGCAGTATTTT. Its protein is CASKGATIHTQYF.

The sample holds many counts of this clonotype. CDR3 DNA: TGTGCCAGCAGCTTGGAAGGCCGGGAGCGGGGGGGCCCAGATACGCAGTATTTT. Residues: CASSLEGRERGGPDTQYF. The chain recombines TRBV5-4 with TRBJ2-3; 10 bases map to TRBD2. The ends lost 0 bases at V and 4 bases at J; junction bases unmatched: 11. Germline V gene data show CDR1 as SGHNT and CDR2 as YYREEE (reference sequence). CDR3 size: 18 residues.

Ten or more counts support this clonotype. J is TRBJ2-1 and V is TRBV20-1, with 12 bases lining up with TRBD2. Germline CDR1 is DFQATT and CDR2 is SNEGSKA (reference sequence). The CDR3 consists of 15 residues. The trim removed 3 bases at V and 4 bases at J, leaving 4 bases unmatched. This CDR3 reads CSASDLAGGYNEQFF. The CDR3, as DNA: TGCAGTGCTAGTGATCTAGCGGGGGGGTACAATGAGCAGTTCTTC.

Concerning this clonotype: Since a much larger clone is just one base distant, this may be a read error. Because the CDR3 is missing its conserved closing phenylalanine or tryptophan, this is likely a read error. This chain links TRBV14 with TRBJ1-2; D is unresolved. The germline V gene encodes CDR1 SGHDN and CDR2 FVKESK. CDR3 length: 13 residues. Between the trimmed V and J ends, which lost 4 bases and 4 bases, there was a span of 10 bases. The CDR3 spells CASSPTVLYGYTL. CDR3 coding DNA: TGTGCCAGCAGCCCGACGGTACTCTATGGCTACACCCTC.

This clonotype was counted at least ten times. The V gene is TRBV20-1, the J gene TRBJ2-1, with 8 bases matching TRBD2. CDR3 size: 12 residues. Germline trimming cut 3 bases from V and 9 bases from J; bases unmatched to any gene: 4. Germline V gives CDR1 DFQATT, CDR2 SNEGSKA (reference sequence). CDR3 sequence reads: CSASGGAGEQFF. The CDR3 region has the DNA TGCAGTGCTAGCGGGGGGGCCGGTGAGCAGTTCTTC.

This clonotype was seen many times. The CDR3 nucleotides are TGTGCCAGTTCCGGGACAGGGAGCACCGGGGAGCTGTTTTTT. It is translated as CASSGTGSTGELFF. The chain has TRBV28 and TRBJ2-2; 9 bases match TRBD1. The V gene's germline CDR1 is MDHEN and CDR2 SYDVKM. The CDR3 loop spans 14 amino acids. The J segment lost 4 bases and the V segment lost 9 bases, leaving 6 bases of the junction unmatched.

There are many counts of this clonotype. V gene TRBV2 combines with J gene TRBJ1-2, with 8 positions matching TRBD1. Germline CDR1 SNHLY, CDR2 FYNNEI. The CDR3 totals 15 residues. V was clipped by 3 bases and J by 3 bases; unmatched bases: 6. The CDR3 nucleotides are TGTGCCAGCAGTGACCCAGGGGGCGAGGACTATGGCTACACCTTC. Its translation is CASSDPGGEDYGYTF. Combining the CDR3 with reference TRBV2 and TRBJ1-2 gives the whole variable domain EPEVTQTPSHQVTQMGQEVILRCVPISNHLYFYWYRQILGQKVEFLVSFYNNEISEKSEIFDDQFSVERPDGSNFTLKIRSTKLEDSAMYFCASSDPGGEDYGYTFGSGTRLTVV.